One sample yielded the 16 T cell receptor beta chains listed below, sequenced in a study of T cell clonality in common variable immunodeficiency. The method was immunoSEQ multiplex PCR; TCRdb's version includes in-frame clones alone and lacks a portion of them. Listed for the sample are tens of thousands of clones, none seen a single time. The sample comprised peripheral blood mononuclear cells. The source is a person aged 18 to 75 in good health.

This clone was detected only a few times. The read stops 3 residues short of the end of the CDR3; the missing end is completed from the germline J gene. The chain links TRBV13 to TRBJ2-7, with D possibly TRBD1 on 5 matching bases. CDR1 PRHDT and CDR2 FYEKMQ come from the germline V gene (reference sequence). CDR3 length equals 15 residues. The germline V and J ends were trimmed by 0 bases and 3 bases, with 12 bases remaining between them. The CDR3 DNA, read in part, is TGTGCCAGCAGCTTAGGTGCAGGGTCAAACTACGAG. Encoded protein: CASSLGAGSNYE. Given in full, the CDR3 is CASSLGAGSNYEQYF. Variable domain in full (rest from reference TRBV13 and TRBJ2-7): AAGVIQSPRHLIKEKRETATLKCYPIPRHDTVYWYQQGPGQDPQFLISFYEKMQSDKGSIPDRFSAQQFSDYHSELNMSSLELGDSALYFCASSLGAGSNYEQYFGPGTRLTVT.

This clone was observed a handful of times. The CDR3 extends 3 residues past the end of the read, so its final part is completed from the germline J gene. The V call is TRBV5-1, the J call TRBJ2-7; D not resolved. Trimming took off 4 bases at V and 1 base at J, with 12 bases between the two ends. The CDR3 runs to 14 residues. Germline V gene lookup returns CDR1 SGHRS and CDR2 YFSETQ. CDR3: CASSSDPRSYEQYF. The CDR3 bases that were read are TGCGCCAGCAGCAGTGATCCACGGTCCTACGAG.

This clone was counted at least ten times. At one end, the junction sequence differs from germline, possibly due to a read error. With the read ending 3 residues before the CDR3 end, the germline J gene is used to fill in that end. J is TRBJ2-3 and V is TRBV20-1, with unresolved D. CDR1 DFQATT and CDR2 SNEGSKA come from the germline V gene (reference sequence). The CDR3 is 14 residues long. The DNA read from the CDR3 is TGCAGTTCTAGACCGAGCCCCCACACAGATACG. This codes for CSSRPSPHTDT. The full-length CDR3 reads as CSSRPSPHTDTQYF.

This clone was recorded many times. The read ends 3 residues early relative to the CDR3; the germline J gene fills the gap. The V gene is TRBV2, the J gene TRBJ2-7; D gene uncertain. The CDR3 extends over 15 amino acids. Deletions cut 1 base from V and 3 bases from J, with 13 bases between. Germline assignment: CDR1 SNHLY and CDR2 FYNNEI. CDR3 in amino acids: CASSEGARSLYEQYF. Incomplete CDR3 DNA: TGTGCCAGCAGTGAAGGCGCCAGGTCCCTCTACGAG.

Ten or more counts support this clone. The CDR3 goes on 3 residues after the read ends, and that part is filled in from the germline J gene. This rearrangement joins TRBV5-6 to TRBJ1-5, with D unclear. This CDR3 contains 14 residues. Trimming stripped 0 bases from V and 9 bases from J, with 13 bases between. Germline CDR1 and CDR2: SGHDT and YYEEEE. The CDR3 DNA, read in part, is TGTGCCAGCAGCTTGGGCACAGCCTTCGGGCCC. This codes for CASSLGTAFGP. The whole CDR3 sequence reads CASSLGTAFGPQHF. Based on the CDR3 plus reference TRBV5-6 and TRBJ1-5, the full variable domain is DAGVTQSPTHLIKTRGQQVTLRCSPKSGHDTVSWYQQALGQGPQFIFQYYEEEERQRGNFPDRFSGHQFPNYSSELNVNALLLGDSALYLCASSLGTAFGPQHFGDGTRLSIL.

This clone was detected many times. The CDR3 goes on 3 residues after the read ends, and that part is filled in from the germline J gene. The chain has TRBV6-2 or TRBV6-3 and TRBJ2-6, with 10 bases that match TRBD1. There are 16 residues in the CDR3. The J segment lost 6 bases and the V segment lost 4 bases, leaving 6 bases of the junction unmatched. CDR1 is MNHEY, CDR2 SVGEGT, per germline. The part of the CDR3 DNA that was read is TGTGCCAGCAGTTCTGTAGGGACAGGGGAGGCCAACGTC. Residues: CASSSVGTGEANV. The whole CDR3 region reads CASSSVGTGEANVLTF.

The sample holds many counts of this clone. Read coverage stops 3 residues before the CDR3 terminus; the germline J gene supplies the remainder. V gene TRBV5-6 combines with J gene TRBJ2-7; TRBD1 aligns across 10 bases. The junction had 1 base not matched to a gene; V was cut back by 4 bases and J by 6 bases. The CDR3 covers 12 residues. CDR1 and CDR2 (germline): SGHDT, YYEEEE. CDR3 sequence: CASSGDRGEQYF. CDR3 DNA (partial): TGTGCCAGCAGCGGGGACAGGGGCGAG.

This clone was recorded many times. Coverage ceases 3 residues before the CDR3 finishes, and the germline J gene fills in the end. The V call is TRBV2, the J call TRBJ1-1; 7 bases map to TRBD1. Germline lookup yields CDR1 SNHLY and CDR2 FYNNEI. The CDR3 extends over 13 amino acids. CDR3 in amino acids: CASTPSQQGEAFF. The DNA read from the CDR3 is TGTGCCAGCACCCCATCCCAACAGGGGGAA. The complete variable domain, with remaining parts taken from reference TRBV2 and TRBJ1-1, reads EPEVTQTPSHQVTQMGQEVILRCVPISNHLYFYWYRQILGQKVEFLVSFYNNEISEKSEIFDDQFSVERPDGSNFTLKIRSTKLEDSAMYFCASTPSQQGEAFFGQGTRLTVV.

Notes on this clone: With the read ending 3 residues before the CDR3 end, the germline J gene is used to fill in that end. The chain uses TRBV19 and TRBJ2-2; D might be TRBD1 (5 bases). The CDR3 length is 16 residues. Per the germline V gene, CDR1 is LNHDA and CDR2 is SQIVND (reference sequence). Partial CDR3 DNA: TGTGCCAGTAGTATAGTAGGAGACAGAGAAAATGAAAAG. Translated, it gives CASSIVGDRENEK. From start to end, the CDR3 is CASSIVGDRENEKLFF.

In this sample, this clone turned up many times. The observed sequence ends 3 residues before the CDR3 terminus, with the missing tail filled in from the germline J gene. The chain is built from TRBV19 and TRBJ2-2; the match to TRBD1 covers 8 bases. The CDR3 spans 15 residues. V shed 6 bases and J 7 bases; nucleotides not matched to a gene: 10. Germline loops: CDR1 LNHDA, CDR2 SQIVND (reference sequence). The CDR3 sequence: CASRTGQVYGGELFF. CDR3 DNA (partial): TGTGCCAGTAGGACGGGACAGGTGTACGGCGGGGAG.

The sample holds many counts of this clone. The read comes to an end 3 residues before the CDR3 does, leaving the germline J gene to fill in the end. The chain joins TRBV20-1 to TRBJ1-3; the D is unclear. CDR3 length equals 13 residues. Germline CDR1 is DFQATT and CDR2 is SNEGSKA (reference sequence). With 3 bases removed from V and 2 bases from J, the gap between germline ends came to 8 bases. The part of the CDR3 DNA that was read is TGCAGTGCTAGTCTGCCGGCTGGAAACACC. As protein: CSASLPAGNT. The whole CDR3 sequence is CSASLPAGNTIYF.

CDR3 DNA, as far as it was read: TGCGCCAGCAAGCTTGGGAGTCGGACTCCCCCCACAGTATCAAGGGAAAAG. As protein: CASKLGSRTPPTVSREK. In full, the CDR3 is CASKLGSRTPPTVSREKLFF. The chain uses TRBV5-1 and TRBJ2-2; perhaps TRBD2 as D (5 bases). The read ends 3 residues before the CDR3 terminus; that terminus is restored from the germline J gene. This CDR3 spans 20 amino acids. The germline gives CDR1 SGHRS, CDR2 YFSETQ.

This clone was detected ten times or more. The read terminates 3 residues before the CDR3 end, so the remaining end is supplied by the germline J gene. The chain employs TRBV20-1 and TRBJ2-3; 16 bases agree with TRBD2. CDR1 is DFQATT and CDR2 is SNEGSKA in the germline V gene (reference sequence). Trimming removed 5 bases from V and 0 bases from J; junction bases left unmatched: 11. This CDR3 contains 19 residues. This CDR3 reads CSAFRPGLAGGRSTDTQYF. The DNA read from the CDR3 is TGCAGTGCTTTTAGACCGGGACTAGCGGGAGGGAGAAGCACAGATACG.

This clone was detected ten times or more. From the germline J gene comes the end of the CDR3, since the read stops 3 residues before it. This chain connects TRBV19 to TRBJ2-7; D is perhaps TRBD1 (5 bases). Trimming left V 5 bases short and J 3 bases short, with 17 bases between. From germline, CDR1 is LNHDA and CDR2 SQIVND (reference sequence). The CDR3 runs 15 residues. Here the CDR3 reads CASSWSGREDYEQYF. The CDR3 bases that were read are TGTGCCAGTAGTTGGTCGGGCAGGGAAGACTACGAG.

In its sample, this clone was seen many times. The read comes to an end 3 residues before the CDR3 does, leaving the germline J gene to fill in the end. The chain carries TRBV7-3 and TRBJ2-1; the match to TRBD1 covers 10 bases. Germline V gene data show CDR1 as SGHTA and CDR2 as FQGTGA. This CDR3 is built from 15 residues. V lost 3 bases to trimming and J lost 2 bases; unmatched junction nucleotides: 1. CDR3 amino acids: CASSLGQGTYNEQFF. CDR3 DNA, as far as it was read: TGTGCCAGCAGCTTGGGACAGGGGACCTACAATGAG.

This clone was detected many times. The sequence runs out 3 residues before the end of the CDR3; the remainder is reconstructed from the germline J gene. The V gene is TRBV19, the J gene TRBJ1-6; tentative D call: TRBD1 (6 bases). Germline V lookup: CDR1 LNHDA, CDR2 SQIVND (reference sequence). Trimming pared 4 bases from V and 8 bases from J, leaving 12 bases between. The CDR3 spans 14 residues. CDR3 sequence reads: CASSTTGRDSPLHF. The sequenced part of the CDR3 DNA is TGTGCCAGTAGTACCACAGGGCGCGATTCACCC.